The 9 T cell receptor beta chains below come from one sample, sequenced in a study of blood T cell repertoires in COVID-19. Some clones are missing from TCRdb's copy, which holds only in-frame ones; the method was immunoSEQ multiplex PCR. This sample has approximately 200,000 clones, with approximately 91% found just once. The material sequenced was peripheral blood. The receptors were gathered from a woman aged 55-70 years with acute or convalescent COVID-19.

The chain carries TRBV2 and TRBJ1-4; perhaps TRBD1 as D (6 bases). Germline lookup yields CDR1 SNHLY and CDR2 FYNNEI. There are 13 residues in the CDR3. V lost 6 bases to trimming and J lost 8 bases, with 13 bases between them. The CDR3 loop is CASSFKGGEKLFF. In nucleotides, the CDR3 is TGTGCCAGCAGCTTCAAGGGGGGGGAAAAACTGTTTTTT.

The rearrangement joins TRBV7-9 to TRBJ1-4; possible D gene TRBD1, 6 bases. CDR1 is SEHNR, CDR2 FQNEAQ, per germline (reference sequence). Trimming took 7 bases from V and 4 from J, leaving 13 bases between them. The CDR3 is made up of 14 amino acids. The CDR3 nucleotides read TGTGCCAGCATCCCTGGACAGAATAATGAAAAACTGTTTTTT. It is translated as CASIPGQNNEKLFF.

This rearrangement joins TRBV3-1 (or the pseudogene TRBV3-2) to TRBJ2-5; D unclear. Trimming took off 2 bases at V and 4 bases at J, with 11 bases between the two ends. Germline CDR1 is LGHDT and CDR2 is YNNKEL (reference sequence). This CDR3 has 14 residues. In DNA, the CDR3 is TGTGCCAGCAGCCAAAGAAGAGAGGTAGAGACCCAGTACTTC. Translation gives CASSQRREVETQYF.

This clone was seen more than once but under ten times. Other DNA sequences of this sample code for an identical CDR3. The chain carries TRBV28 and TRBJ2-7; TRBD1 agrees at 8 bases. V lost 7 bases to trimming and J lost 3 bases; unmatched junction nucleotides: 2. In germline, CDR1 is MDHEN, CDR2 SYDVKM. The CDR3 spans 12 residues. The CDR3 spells CASTTGGYEQYF. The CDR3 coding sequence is TGTGCCAGCACAACAGGGGGCTACGAGCAGTACTTC.

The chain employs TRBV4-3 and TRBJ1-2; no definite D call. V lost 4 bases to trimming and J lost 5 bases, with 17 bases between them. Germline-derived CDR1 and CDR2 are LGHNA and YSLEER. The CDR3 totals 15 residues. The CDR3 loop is CASSLKTGNEYGYTF. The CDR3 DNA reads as TGCGCCAGCAGCCTTAAAACCGGGAATGAATATGGCTACACCTTC.

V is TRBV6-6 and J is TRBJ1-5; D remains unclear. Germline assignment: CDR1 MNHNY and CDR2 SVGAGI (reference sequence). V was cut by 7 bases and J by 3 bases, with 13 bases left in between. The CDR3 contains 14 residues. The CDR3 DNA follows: TGTGCCAGCAAGCCCCCCGAGGACAATCAGCCCCAGCATTTT. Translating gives CASKPPEDNQPQHF.

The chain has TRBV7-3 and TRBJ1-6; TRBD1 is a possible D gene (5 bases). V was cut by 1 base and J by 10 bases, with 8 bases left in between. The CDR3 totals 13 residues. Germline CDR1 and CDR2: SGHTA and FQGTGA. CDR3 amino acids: CASSLMKGSPLHF. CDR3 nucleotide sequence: TGTGCCAGCAGCTTAATGAAGGGGTCACCCCTCCACTTT. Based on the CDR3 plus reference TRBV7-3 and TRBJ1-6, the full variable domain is GAGVSQTPSNKVTEKGKYVELRCDPISGHTALYWYRQSLGQGPEFLIYFQGTGAADDSGLPNDRFFAVRPEGSVSTLKIQRTERGDSAVYLCASSLMKGSPLHFGNGTRLTVT.

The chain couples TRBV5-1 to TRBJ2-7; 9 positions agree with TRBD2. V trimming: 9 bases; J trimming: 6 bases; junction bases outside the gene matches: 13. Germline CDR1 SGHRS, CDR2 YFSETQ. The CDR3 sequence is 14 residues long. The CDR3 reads CATAAGGPFSEQYF. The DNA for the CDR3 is TGCGCCACCGCGGCGGGAGGGCCTTTTTCCGAGCAGTACTTC.

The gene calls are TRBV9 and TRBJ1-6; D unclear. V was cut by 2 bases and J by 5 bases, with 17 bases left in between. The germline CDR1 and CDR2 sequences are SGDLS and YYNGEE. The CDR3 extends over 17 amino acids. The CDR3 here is CASSVSGQTLNNSPLHF. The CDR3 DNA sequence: TGTGCCAGCAGCGTTTCTGGGCAAACTCTTAATAATTCACCCCTCCACTTT.